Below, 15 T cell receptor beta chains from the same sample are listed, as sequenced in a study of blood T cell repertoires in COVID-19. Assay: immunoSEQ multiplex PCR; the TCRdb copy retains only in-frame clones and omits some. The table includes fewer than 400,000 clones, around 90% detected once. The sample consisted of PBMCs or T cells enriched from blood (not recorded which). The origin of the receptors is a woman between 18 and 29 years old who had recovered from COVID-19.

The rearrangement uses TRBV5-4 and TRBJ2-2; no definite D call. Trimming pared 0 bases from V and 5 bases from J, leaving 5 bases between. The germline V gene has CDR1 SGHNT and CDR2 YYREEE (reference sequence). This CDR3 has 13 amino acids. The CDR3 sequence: CASSLAQTGELFF. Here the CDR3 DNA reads TGTGCCAGCAGCTTGGCCCAAACCGGGGAGCTGTTTTTT.

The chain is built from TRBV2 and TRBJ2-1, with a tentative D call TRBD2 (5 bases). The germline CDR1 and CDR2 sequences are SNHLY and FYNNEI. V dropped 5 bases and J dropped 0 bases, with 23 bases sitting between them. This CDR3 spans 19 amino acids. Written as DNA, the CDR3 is TGTGCCAGCAGTCGATCAATTCCGAAGCGGATAGACTCCTACAATGAGCAGTTCTTC. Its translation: CASSRSIPKRIDSYNEQFF.

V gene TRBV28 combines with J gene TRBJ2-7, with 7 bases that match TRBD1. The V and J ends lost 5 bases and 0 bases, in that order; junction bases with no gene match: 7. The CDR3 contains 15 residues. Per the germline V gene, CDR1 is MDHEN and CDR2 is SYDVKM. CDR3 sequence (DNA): TGTGCCAGCAGTCCATCGACAGGGAGCTCCTACGAGCAGTACTTC. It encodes CASSPSTGSSYEQYF.

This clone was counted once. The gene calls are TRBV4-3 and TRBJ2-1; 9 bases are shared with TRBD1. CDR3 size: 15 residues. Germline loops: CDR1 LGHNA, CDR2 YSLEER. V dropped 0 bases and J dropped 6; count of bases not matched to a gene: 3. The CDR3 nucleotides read TGCGCCAGCAGCCAAGAATGGGACAGGGCCAATGAGCAGTTCTTC. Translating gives CASSQEWDRANEQFF.

CDR3 region: CASSTVVAGDQSYNEQFF. The DNA for the CDR3 is TGTGCCAGCAGCACTGTGGTAGCGGGAGATCAATCCTACAATGAGCAGTTCTTC. The chain combines TRBV7-8 with TRBJ2-1; 9 nucleotides agree with TRBD2. Germline CDR1 reads SGHVS; CDR2 reads FQNEAQ. The CDR3 is made up of 18 amino acids. The V and J ends lost 5 bases and 1 base, in that order; junction bases with no gene match: 12. The complete variable domain, with remaining parts taken from reference TRBV7-8 and TRBJ2-1, reads GAGVSQSPRYKVAKRGQDVALRCDPISGHVSLFWYQQALGQGPEFLTYFQNEAQLDKSGLPSDRFFAERPEGSVSTLKIQRTQQEDSAVYLCASSTVVAGDQSYNEQFFGPGTRLTVL.

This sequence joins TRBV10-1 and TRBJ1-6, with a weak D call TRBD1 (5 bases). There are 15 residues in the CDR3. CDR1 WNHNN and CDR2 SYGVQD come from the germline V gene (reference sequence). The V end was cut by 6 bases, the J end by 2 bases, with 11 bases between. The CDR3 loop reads CASRFRGTYNSPLHF. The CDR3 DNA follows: TGCGCCAGCAGATTTAGGGGCACCTATAATTCACCCCTCCACTTT.

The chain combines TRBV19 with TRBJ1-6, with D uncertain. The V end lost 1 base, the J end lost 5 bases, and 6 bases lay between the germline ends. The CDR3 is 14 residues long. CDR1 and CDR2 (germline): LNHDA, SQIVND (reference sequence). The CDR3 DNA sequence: TGTGCCAGTAGTATAGGCCAGAATAATTCACCCCTCCACTTT. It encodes CASSIGQNNSPLHF.

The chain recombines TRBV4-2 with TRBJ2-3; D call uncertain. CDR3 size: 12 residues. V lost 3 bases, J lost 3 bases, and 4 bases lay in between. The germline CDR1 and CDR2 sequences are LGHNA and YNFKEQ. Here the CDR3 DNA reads TGTGCCAGCAGCCACTCGACAGATACGCAGTATTTT. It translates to CASSHSTDTQYF.

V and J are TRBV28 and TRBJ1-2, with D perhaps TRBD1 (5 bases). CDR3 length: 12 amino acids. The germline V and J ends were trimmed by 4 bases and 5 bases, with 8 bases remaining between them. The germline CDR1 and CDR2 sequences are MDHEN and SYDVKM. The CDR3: CASSWGRYGYTF. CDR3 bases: TGTGCCAGCAGTTGGGGGAGGTATGGCTACACCTTC.

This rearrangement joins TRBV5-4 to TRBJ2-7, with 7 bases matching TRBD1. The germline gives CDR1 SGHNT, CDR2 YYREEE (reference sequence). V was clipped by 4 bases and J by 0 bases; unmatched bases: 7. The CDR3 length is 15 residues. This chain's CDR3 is CASSPGTEISYEQYF. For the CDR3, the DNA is TGTGCCAGCAGCCCGGGGACAGAAATCTCCTACGAGCAGTACTTC.

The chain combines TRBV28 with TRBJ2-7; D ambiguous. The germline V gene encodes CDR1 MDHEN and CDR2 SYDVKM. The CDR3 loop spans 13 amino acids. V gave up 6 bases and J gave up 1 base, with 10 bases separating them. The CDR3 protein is CASSSTYSYEQYF. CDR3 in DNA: TGTGCCAGCAGCTCCACCTATTCCTACGAGCAGTACTTC. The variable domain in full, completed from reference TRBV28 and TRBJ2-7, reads DVKVTQSSRYLVKRTGEKVFLECVQDMDHENMFWYRQDPGLGLRLIYFSYDVKMKEKGDIPEGYSVSREKKERFSLILESASTNQTSMYLCASSSTYSYEQYFGPGTRLTVT.

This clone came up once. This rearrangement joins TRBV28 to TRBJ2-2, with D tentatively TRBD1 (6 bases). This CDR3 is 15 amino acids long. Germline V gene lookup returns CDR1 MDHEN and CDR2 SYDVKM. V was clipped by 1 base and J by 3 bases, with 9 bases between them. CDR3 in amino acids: CASSLYSGDTGELFF. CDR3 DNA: TGTGCCAGCAGTTTATATTCAGGGGACACCGGGGAGCTGTTTTTT.

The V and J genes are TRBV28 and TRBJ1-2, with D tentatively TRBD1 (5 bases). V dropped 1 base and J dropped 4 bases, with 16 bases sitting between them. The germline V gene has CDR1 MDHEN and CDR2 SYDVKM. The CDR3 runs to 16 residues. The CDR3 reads CASSLLGIRDSYGYTF. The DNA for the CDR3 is TGTGCCAGCAGTTTATTGGGAATCAGGGACTCCTATGGCTACACCTTC.

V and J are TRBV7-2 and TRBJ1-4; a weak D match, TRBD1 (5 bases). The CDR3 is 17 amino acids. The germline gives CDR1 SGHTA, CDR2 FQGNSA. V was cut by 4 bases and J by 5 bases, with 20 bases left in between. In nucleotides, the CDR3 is TGTGCCAGCAGCTCCCGACGATCGACAGCATACAATGAAAAACTGTTTTTT. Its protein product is CASSSRRSTAYNEKLFF.

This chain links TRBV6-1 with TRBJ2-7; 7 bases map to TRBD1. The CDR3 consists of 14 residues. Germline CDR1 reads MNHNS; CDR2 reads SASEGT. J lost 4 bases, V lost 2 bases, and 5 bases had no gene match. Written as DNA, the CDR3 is TGTGCCAGCAGTGAATCCGGGACAGTGTACGAGCAGTACTTC. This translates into CASSESGTVYEQYF.